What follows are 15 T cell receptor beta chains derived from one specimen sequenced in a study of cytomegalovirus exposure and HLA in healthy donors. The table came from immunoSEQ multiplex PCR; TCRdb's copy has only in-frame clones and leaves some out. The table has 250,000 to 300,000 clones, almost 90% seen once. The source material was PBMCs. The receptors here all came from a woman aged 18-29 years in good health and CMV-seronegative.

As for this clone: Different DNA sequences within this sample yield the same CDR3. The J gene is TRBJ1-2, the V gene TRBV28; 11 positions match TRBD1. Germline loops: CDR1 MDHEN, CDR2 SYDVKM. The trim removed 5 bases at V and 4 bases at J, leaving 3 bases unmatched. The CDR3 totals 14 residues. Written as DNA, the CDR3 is TGTGCCAGCAGTCCTGGGACAGGGGGCTATGGCTACACCTTC. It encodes CASSPGTGGYGYTF.

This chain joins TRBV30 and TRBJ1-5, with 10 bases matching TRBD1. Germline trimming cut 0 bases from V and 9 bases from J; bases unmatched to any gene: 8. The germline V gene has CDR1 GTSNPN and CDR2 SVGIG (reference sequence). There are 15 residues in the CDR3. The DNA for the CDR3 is TGTGCCTGGAGTGTACGGGGACAGGGGTATACGCCCCAGCATTTT. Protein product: CAWSVRGQGYTPQHF.

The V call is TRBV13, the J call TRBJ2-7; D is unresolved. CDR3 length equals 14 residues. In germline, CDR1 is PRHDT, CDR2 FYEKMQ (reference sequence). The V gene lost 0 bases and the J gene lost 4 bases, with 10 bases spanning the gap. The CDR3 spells CASSLGLSTYEQYV. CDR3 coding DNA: TGTGCCAGCAGCTTAGGACTTAGCACTTACGAGCAGTACGTC.

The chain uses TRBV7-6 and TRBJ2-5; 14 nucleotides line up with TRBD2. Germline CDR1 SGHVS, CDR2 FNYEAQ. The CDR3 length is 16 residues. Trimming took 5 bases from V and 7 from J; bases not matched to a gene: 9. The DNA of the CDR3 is TGTGCCAGCAGCGACCGGCCCGGGACTAGCGGGGGGACCCAGTACTTC. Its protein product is CASSDRPGTSGGTQYF.

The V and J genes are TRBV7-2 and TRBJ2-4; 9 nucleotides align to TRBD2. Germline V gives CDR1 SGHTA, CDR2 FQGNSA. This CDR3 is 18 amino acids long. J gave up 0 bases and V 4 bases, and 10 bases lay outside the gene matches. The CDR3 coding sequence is TGTGCCAGCAGCTCCCTTGTCAGCGGGGGGCTAGCCAAAAACATTCAGTACTTC. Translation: CASSSLVSGGLAKNIQYF.

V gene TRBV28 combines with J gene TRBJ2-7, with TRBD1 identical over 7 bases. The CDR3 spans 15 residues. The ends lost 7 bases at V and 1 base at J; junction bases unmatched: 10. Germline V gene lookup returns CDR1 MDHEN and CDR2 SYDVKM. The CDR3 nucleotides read TGTGCCAGCACCCCCACCGGGACAGTATCCTACGAGCAGTACTTC. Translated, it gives CASTPTGTVSYEQYF.

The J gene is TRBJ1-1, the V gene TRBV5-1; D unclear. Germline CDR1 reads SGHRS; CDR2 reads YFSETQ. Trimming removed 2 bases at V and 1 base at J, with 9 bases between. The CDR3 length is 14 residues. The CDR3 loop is CASSFEAPNTEAFF. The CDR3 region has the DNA TGCGCCAGCAGCTTCGAGGCGCCGAACACTGAAGCTTTCTTT. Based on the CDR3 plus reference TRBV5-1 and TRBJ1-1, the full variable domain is KAGVTQTPRYLIKTRGQQVTLSCSPISGHRSVSWYQQTPGQGLQFLFEYFSETQRNKGNFPGRFSGRQFSNSRSEMNVSTLELGDSALYLCASSFEAPNTEAFFGQGTRLTVV.

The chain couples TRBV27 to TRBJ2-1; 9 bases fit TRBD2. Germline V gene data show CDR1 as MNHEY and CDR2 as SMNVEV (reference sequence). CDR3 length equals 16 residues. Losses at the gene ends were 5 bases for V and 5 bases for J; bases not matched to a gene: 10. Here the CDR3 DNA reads TGTGCCAGCAGTCGAGCGGGGGTAGCGGGGGACAATGAGCAGTTCTTC. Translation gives CASSRAGVAGDNEQFF.

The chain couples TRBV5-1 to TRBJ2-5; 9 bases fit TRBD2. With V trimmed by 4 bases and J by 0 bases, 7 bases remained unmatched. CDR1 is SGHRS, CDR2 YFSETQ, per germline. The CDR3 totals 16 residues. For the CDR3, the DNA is TGCGCCAGCAGCCAGTCTAGCGGGGCGTACCAAGAGACCCAGTACTTC. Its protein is CASSQSSGAYQETQYF.

CDR3 in amino acids: CASTPTVSAFNYGYTF. CDR3 DNA sequence: TGTGCCAGTACCCCGACAGTCTCTGCCTTTAACTATGGCTACACCTTC. The chain combines TRBV19 with TRBJ1-2; maybe TRBD1 (5 bases). This CDR3 is 16 amino acids long. Per germline, CDR1 LNHDA and CDR2 SQIVND (reference sequence). V was trimmed by 7 bases and J by 1 base, leaving 19 bases between them.

The CDR3 reads CASSPTDTVYSNQPQHF. DNA of the CDR3: TGTGCCAGCTCACCAACCGACACGGTTTATAGCAATCAGCCCCAGCATTTT. The chain links TRBV18 to TRBJ1-5; D is uncertain. Germline V gene lookup returns CDR1 KGHSH and CDR2 LQKENI. Between the trimmed V and J ends, which lost 2 bases and 0 bases, there was a span of 14 bases. This CDR3 has 17 amino acids.

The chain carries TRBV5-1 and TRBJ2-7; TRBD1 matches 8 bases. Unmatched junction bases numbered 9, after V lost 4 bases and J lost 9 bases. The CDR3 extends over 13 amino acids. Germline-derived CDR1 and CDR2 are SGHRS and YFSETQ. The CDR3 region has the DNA TGCGCCAGCAGCGGCGGACAGGGTCTGGTGCAGTACTTC. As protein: CASSGGQGLVQYF.

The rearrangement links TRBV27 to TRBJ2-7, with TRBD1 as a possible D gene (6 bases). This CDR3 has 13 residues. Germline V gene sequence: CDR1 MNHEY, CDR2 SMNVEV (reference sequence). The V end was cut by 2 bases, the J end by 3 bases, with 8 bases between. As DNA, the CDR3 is TGTGCCAGCAGTTTAAGGGGGAACTACGAGCAGTACGTC. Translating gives CASSLRGNYEQYV.

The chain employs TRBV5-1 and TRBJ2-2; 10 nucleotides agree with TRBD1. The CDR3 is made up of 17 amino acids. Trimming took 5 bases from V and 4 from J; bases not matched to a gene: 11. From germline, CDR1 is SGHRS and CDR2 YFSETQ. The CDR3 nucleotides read TGCGCCAGCAGGACCGAACCGGGACAGGGGACCACCGGGGAGCTGTTTTTT. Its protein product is CASRTEPGQGTTGELFF. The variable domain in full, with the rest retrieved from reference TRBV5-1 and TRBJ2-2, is KAGVTQTPRYLIKTRGQQVTLSCSPISGHRSVSWYQQTPGQGLQFLFEYFSETQRNKGNFPGRFSGRQFSNSRSEMNVSTLELGDSALYLCASRTEPGQGTTGELFFGEGSRLTVL.

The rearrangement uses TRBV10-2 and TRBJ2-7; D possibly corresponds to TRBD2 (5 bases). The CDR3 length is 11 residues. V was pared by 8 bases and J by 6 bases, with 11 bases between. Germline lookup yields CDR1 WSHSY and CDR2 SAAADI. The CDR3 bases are TGCGCCAGCGGGAGCGGCAGCGAGCAGTACTTC. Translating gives CASGSGSEQYF.